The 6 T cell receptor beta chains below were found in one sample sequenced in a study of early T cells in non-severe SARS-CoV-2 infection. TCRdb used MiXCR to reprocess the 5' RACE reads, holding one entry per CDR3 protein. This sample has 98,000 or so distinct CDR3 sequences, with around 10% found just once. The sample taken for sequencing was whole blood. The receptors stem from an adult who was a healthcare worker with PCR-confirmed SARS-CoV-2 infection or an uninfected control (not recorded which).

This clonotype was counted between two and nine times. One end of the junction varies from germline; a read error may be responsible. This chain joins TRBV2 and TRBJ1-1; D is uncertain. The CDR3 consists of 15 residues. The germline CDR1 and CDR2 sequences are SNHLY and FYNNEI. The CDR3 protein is CVSIRSGGRVTEAFF. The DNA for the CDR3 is TGTGTCAGCATCAGGTCGGGCGGGCGTGTCACTGAAGCTTTCTTT.

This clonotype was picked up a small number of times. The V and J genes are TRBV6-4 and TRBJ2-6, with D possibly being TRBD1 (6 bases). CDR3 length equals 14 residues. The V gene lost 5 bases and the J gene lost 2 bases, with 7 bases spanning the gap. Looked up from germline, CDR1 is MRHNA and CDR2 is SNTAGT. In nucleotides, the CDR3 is TGTGCCAGCAGTCAGGGGACTGGGGCCAACGTCCTGACTTTC. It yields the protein CASSQGTGANVLTF.

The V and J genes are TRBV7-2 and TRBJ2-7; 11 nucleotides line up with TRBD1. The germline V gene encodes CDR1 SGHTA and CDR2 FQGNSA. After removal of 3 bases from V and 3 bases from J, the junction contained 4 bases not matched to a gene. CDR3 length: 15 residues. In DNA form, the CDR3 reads TGTGCCAGCAGCTTTGGGACAGGGGGTTTCTACGAGCAGTACTTC. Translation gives CASSFGTGGFYEQYF.

The CDR3 reads CASSSRVTYEQYF. In nucleotides, the CDR3 is TGTGCCAGCAGTTCGAGGGTTACCTACGAGCAGTACTTC. The chain couples TRBV27 to TRBJ2-7; tentatively, D is TRBD2 (5 bases). V was trimmed by 4 bases and J by 2 bases, leaving 9 bases between them. Germline V gene data show CDR1 as MNHEY and CDR2 as SMNVEV (reference sequence). CDR3 length: 13 amino acids.

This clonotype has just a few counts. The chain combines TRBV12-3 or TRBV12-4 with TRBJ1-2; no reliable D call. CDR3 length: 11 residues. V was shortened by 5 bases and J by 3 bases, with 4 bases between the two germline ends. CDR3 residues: CASSTYYGYTF. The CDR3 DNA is TGTGCCAGCAGTACATACTATGGCTACACCTTC.

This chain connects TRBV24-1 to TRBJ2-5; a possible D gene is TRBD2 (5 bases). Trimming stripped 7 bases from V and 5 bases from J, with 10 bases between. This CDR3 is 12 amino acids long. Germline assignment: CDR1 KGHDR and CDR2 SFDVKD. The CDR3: CATRGSAETQYF. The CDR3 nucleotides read TGTGCCACCAGAGGGAGTGCCGAGACCCAGTACTTC.